Listed below are T cell receptor beta chains from one sample, sequenced in a study of shared clonotypes between healthy human individuals. The table came from immunoSEQ multiplex PCR; TCRdb's copy has only in-frame clones and leaves some out. The sample lists roughly 1 million clones, approximately 80% occurring once. Sequencing was performed on memory CD4+ T cells from PBMCs. Every receptor here comes from a man between 18 and 35 years old in good health. Some clones in this sample may be carry-over from other donors' samples. Both conserved end residues are part of each CDR3.

j_call: TRBJ2-1; v_call: TRBV5-1; cdr3_aa: CASSLFSGDNEQFF
j_call: TRBJ1-1; v_call: TRBV6-5; cdr3_aa: CASSPSWNTEAFF
j_call: TRBJ2-7; v_call: TRBV2; cdr3_aa: CASSSGQGAYEQYF
j_call: TRBJ1-2; v_call: TRBV6-6; cdr3_aa: CASSPTGQTGDYGYTF
j_call: TRBJ2-2; v_call: TRBV19; cdr3_aa: CASGSTRDSANTGELFF
j_call: TRBJ2-3; v_call: TRBV27; cdr3_aa: CASSLASGSADTQYF
j_call: TRBJ2-1; v_call: TRBV19; cdr3_aa: CASSMGTPRKNEQFF
j_call: TRBJ1-1; v_call: TRBV4-2; cdr3_aa: CASSQIGGVNTEAFF
j_call: TRBJ1-2; v_call: TRBV5-1; cdr3_aa: CASSLQINYGYTF
j_call: TRBJ1-5; v_call: TRBV19; cdr3_aa: CASSNRDQPQHF
j_call: TRBJ2-3; v_call: TRBV9; cdr3_aa: CASSRQGLNTDTQYF
j_call: TRBJ2-2; v_call: TRBV2; cdr3_aa: CASSEQIYTGELFF
j_call: TRBJ2-6; v_call: TRBV11-2; cdr3_aa: CASSRGGKGANVLTF
j_call: TRBJ1-2; v_call: TRBV7-2; cdr3_aa: CASSRTGGRLNYGYTF
j_call: TRBJ2-2; v_call: TRBV6-5; cdr3_aa: CASSSTGRVRGELFF
j_call: TRBJ2-5; v_call: TRBV9; cdr3_aa: CASSTGGAGETQYF
j_call: TRBJ1-4; v_call: TRBV6-6; cdr3_aa: CASSYSPDNEKLFF
j_call: TRBJ1-2; v_call: TRBV25-1; cdr3_aa: CASKPGGPRSGYGYTF
j_call: TRBJ2-2; v_call: TRBV11-3; cdr3_aa: CASSLGRTDTGELFF
j_call: TRBJ2-3; v_call: TRBV7-9; cdr3_aa: CASSGRRLAGDADTQYF
j_call: TRBJ1-1; v_call: TRBV2; cdr3_aa: CASSERGQGLSEAFF
j_call: TRBJ2-7; v_call: TRBV6-5; cdr3_aa: CASSFQNRGEQYF
j_call: TRBJ1-2; v_call: TRBV29-1; cdr3_aa: CSTSGRANYGYTF
j_call: TRBJ1-2; v_call: TRBV5-1; cdr3_aa: CASSFVGVDYGYTF
j_call: TRBJ2-3; v_call: TRBV30; cdr3_aa: CAWSVRGDTQYF
j_call: TRBJ2-3; v_call: TRBV7-2; cdr3_aa: CASSWSGTGSDTQYF
j_call: TRBJ1-2; v_call: TRBV9; cdr3_aa: CASSVEGRDYGYTF
j_call: TRBJ2-7; v_call: TRBV14; cdr3_aa: CASRGSLNWGEQYF
j_call: TRBJ2-5; v_call: TRBV30; cdr3_aa: CAWSPGLLPWGTQYF
j_call: TRBJ1-1; v_call: TRBV10-3; cdr3_aa: CAINPEQGGGTEAFF
j_call: TRBJ1-2; v_call: TRBV28; cdr3_aa: CASSQTGPYGYTF